Sequencing of this T cell receptor (beta chain) was carried out in a study of CD8+CD57+ T cells in acquired aplastic anemia. With regard to this clonotype: Its antigen is unidentified.

Study-wide results and caveats: Patients and controls had CD8+ Simpson's diversity values that were not significantly distinct. Patients and controls were found to share twenty-nine CD8+ CDR3 sequences.

TCR beta VDJ combinations and CDR3 sequences were profiled from genomic DNA. From the reads, TCRdb called clonotypes with MiXCR, one entry per CDR3 protein. The sample shows 150,000 to 200,000 distinct CDR3 sequences, 64% of them seen only once. Trimming removed 1 base at V and 5 bases at J, with 11 bases between. The CDR3 is made up of 14 amino acids. Germline V CDR1 and CDR2: MGHDK, SYGVNS. Sequencing used sorted CD4+, CD8+, or CD8+CD57+ T cells (not recorded which) from PBMCs. This sequence was found in a human donor with severe aplastic anemia or a healthy control (not recorded which). The rearrangement uses TRBV25-1 and TRBJ1-1, with a possible D match to TRBD1 (5 bases). CDR3 residues: CASSELGQRTEAFF. CDR3 DNA: TGTGCCAGCAGTGAATTGGGGCAGAGAACTGAAGCTTTCTTT. The full variable domain, rest sourced from reference TRBV25-1 and TRBJ1-1, is EADIYQTPRYLVIGTGKKITLECSQTMGHDKMYWYQQDPGMELHLIHYSYGVNSTEKGDLSSESTVSRIRTEHFPLTLESARPSHTSQYLCASSELGQRTEAFFGQGTRLTVV.